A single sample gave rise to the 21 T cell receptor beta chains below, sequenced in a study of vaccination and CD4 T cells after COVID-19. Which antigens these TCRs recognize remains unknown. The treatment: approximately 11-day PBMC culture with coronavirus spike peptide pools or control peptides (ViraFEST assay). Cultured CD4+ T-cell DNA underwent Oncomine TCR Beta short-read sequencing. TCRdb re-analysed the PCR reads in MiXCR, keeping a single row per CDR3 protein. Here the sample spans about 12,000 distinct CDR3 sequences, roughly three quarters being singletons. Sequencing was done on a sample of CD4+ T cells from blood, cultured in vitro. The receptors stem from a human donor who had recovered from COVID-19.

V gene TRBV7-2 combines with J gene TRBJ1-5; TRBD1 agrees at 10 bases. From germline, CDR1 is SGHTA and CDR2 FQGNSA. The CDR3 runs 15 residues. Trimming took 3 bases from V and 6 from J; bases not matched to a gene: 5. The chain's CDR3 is CASSLTGGLSQPQHF. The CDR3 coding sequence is TGTGCCAGCAGCTTGACAGGGGGCCTAAGTCAGCCCCAGCATTTT.

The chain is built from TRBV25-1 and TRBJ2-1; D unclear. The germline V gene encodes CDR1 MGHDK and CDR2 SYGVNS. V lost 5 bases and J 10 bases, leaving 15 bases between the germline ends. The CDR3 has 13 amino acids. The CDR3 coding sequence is TGTGCCAGCAGTAAGGACGGATCGAAAGAGCAGTTCTTC. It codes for CASSKDGSKEQFF.

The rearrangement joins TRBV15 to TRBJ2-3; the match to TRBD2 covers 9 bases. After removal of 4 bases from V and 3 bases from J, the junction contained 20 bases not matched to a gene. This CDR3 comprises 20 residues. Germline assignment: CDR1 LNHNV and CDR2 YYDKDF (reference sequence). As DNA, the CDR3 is TGTGCCACCAGCACCCGTGGCGGGGTCCTAAGCGGGAGGAGGACAGATACGCAGTATTTT. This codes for CATSTRGGVLSGRRTDTQYF.

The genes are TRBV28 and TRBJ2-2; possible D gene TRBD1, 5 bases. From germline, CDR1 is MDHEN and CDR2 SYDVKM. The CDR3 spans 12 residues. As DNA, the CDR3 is TGTGGAACAGGAGTGAACACCGGGGAGCTGTTTTTT. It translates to CGTGVNTGELFF.

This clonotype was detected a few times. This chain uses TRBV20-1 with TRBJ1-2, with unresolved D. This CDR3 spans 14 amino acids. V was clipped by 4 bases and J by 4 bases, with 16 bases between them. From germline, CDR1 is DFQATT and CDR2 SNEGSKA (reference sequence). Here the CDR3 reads CSATPGLVTYGYTF. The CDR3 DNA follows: TGCAGTGCTACCCCGGGCCTGGTGACCTATGGCTACACCTTC.

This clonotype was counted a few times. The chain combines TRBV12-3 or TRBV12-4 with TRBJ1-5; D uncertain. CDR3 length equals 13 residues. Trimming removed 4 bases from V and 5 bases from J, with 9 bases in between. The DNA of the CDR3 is TGTGCCAGCAGTTACTCGGGAGATCAGCCCCAGCATTTT. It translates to CASSYSGDQPQHF.

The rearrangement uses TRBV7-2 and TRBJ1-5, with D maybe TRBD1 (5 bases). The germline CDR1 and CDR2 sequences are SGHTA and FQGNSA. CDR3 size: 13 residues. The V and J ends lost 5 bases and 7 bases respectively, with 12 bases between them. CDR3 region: CASSRERGQPQHF. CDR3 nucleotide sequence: TGTGCCAGCAGCCGGGAAAGGGGACAGCCCCAGCATTTT.

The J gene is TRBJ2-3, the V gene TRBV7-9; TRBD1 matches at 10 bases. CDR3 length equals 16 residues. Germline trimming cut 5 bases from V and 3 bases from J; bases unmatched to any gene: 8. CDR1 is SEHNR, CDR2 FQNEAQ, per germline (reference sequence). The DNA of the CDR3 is TGTGCCAGCAGCGCCCGGACAGGGGGAAGTACAGATACGCAGTATTTT. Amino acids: CASSARTGGSTDTQYF.

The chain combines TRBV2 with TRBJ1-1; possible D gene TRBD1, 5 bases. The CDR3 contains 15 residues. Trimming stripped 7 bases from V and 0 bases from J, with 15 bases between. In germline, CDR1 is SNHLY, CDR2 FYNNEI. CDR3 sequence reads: CASNSEGRLNTEAFF. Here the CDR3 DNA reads TGTGCCAGCAATTCGGAGGGACGGCTGAACACTGAAGCTTTCTTT.

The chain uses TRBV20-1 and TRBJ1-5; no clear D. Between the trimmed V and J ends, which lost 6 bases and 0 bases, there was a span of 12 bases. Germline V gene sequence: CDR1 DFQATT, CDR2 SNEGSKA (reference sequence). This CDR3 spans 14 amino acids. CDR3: CSATTTYSNQPQHF. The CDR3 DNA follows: TGCAGTGCCACGACAACTTATAGCAATCAGCCCCAGCATTTT.

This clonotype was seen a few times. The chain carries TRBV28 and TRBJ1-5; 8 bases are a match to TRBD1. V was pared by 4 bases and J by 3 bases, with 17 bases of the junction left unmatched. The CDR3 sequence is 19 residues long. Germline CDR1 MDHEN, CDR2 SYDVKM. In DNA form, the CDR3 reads TGTGCCAGCAGTTCGGCATTGACTGTCAGGGGGCGCCTCAATCAGCCCCAGCATTTT. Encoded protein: CASSSALTVRGRLNQPQHF.

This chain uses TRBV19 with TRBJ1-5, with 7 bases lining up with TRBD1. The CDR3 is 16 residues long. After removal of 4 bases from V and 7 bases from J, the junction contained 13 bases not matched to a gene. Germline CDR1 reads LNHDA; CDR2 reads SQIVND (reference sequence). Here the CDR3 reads CASSTSIGTDFQPQHF. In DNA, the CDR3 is TGTGCCAGTAGTACTTCGATTGGGACAGATTTCCAGCCCCAGCATTTT.

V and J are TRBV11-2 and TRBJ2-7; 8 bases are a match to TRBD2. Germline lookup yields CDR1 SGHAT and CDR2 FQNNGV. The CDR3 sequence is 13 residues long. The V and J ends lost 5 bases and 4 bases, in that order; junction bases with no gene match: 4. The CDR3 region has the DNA TGTGCCAGCAGCCTGGGACTAGAATACGAGCAGTACTTC. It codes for CASSLGLEYEQYF. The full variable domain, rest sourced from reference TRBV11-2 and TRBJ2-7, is EAGVAQSPRYKIIEKRQSVAFWCNPISGHATLYWYQQILGQGPKLLIQFQNNGVVDDSQLPKDRFSAERLKGVDSTLKIQPAKLEDSAVYLCASSLGLEYEQYFGPGTRLTVT.

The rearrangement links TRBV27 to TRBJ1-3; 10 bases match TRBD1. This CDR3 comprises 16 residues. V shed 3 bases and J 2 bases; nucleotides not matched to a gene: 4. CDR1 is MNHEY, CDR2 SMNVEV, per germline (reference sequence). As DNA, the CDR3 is TGTGCCAGCAGTTTGTCCGGGACAGGGGCTGGAAACACCATATATTTT. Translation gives CASSLSGTGAGNTIYF.

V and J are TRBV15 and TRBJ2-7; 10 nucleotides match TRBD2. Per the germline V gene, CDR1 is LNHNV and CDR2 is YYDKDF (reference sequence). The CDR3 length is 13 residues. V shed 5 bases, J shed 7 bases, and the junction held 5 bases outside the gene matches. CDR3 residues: CATSLRLAGEQYF. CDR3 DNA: TGTGCCACCAGCCTTCGACTAGCGGGTGAGCAGTACTTC. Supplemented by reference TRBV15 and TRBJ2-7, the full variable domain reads DAMVIQNPRYQVTQFGKPVTLSCSQTLNHNVMYWYQQKSSQAPKLLFHYYDKDFNNEADTPDNFQSRRPNTSFCFLDIRSPGLGDTAMYLCATSLRLAGEQYFGPGTRLTVT.

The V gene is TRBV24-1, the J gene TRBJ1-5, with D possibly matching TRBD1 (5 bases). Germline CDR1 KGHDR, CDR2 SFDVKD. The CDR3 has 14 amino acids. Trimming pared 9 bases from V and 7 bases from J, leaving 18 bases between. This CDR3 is CATRGSGSHQPQHF. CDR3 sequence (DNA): TGTGCCACCCGGGGGTCGGGAAGTCACCAGCCCCAGCATTTT.

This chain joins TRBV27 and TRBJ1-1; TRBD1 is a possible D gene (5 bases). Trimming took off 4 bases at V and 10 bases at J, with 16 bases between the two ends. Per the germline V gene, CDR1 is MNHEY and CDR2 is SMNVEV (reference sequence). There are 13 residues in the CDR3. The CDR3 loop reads CASSSLGAQGAFF. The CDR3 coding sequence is TGTGCCAGCAGTTCCCTAGGGGCCCAGGGAGCTTTCTTT.

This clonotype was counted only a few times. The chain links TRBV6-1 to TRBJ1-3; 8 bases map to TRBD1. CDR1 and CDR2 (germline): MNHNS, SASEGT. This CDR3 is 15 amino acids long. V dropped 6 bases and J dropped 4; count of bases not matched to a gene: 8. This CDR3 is CASSYYGTGGNTIYF. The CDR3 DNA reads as TGTGCCAGCAGCTATTACGGGACAGGCGGAAACACCATATATTTT.

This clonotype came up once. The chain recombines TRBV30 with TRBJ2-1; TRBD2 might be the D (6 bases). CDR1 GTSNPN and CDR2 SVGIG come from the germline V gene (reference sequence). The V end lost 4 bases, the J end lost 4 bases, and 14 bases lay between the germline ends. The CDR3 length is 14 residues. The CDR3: CAWKLAHQYNEQFF. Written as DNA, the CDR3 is TGTGCCTGGAAGCTAGCGCACCAATACAATGAGCAGTTCTTC.

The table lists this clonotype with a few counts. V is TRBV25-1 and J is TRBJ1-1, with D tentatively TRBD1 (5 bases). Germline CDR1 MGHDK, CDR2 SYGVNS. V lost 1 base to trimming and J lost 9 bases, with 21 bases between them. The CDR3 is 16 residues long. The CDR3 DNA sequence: TGTGCCAGCAGTGAATGGGGGGGTTGGGCCATAAGAAAAGCTTTCTTT. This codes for CASSEWGGWAIRKAFF.

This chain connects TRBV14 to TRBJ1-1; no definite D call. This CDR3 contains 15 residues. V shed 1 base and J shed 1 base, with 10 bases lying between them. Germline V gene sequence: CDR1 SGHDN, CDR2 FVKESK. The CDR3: CASSQGLWRNTEAFF. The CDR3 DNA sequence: TGTGCCAGCAGCCAAGGTTTGTGGAGGAACACTGAAGCTTTCTTT.